This TCR beta chain was captured in a study of blood T cell repertoires in COVID-19. Across the study: Donors in the United States, Italy and Spain gave samples during acute or convalescent COVID-19. PBMCs, B-cell-depleted T cells, or T cells were the source of the cDNA or gDNA that made up the material.

Individuals drawn from around 25 US areas were about 18 to 95 years old. Germline CDR1 reads ENHRY; CDR2 reads SYGVKD. With 2 bases removed from V and 9 bases from J, the gap between germline ends came to 14 bases. This CDR3 is built from 15 residues. Authors' data handling: The authors estimated nucleated cell counts from reference gene primer amplification. Assay: immunoSEQ multiplex PCR; the TCRdb copy retains only in-frame clones and omits some. V and J calls and clone size are given by that table; D and trimming were obtained from the DNA. The table includes tens of thousands of clones, 88% detected once.

This receptor was obtained from a woman aged 40 to 50 who had recovered from COVID-19. Specimen: PBMCs or T cells enriched from blood (not recorded which). V gene TRBV10-3 combines with J gene TRBJ1-6, with D uncertain. The CDR3 DNA reads TGTGCCATCAGTGAGAGCACGGTGCTCGGTTCACCCCTCCACTTT. This sequence encodes CAISESTVLGSPLHF.